This TCR beta chain came from a study of response to subunit inactivated influenza vaccine. The study, taken as a whole, reports: T cells newly recruited by each seasonal influenza vaccination are few, the authors suggested.

TCRdb itself ran the RT-PCR reads through MiXCR, one entry per CDR3 protein. Among some 500,000 distinct CDR3 sequences listed, about 25% were seen once. CDR1 SGHRS and CDR2 YFSETQ come from the germline V gene. CDR3 length equals 16 residues. The junction had 7 bases not matched to a gene; V was cut back by 0 bases and J by 6 bases. Details on this clonotype: The target antigen is unknown.

The sequence derives from a man aged 45-60 years who received an inactivated influenza vaccine. The gene calls are TRBV5-1 and TRBJ2-1; 9 bases are a match to TRBD1. This specimen was CD4+ T cells sorted from PBMCs, taken roughly 5 days after vaccination. CDR3 sequence: CASSLDLGQGPNEQFF. The CDR3 coding sequence is TGCGCCAGCAGCTTGGATCTGGGACAGGGACCCAATGAGCAGTTCTTC.